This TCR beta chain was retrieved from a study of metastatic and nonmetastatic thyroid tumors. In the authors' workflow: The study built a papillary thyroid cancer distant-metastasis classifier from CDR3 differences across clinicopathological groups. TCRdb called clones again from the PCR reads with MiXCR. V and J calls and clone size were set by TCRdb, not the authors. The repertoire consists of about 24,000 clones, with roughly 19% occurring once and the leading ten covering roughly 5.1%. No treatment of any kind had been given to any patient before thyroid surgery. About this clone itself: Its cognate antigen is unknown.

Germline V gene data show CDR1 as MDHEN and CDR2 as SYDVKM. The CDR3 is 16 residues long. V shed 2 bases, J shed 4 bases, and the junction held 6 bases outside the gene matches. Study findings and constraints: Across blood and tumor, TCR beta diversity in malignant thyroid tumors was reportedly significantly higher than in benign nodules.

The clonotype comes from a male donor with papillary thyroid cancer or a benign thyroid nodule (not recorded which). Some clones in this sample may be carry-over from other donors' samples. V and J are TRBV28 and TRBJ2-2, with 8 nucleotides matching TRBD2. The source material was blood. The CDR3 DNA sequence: TGTGCCAGCAGTTTAACGCGGGGGGCGGGCACCGGGGAGCTGTTTTTT. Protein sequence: CASSLTRGAGTGELFF.